Below are 16 T cell receptor beta chains sequenced from a single sample in a study of cytomegalovirus exposure and HLA in healthy donors. Using immunoSEQ multiplex PCR, the repertoire was profiled, and TCRdb retains in-frame clones only, with some absent. The data contain around 260,000 clones, 90% of them singletons. The specimen was PBMCs. All receptors derive from a woman in her 30s in good health and CMV-seronegative.

The chain couples TRBV19 to TRBJ2-1, with 9 bases aligning to TRBD2. The CDR3 runs to 18 residues. Trimming took 5 bases from V and 6 from J; bases not matched to a gene: 17. Germline CDR1 reads LNHDA; CDR2 reads SQIVND (reference sequence). The CDR3 DNA reads as TGTGCCAGTAGTCCCCTGATTGGCGGGAGGGCCCGTACCAATGAGCAGTTCTTC. It is translated as CASSPLIGGRARTNEQFF.

The chain combines TRBV15 with TRBJ2-1; TRBD2 agrees at 7 bases. Germline CDR1 LNHNV, CDR2 YYDKDF (reference sequence). This CDR3 is built from 17 residues. With V trimmed by 0 bases and J by 6 bases, 11 bases remained unmatched. CDR3 nucleotide sequence: TGTGCCACCAGCAGAGATCCCGCCTCAGGGAGGGCCAATGAGCAGTTCTTC. Protein sequence: CATSRDPASGRANEQFF.

The rearrangement joins TRBV9 to TRBJ2-1, with 7 nucleotides matching TRBD1. The length of the CDR3 is 15 residues. Germline-derived CDR1 and CDR2 are SGDLS and YYNGEE. Trimming at V came to 6 bases and at J to 4 bases, leaving 10 bases not matched to a gene. In nucleotides, the CDR3 is TGTGCCAGCACCCCTTCCGGGACAGAGTACAATGAGCAGTTCTTC. Translation gives CASTPSGTEYNEQFF.

This clone appeared a few times. The V and J genes are TRBV11-1 and TRBJ1-2, with D possibly matching TRBD1 (6 bases). The V gene lost 2 bases and the J gene lost 4 bases, with 8 bases spanning the gap. Germline values: CDR1 SGHAT, CDR2 FQDESV (reference sequence). The CDR3 runs to 13 residues. CDR3 DNA sequence: TGTGCCAGCAGCTTAAGGGGGTTCTATGGCTACACCTTC. Translation gives CASSLRGFYGYTF.

V usage is TRBV9 and J usage is TRBJ2-2; weak D call: TRBD1 (6 bases). Germline CDR1 is SGDLS and CDR2 is YYNGEE. The CDR3 spans 13 residues. With 7 bases removed from V and 3 bases from J, the gap between germline ends came to 10 bases. The CDR3 DNA is TGTGCCAGCTCTGAGGGGGACACCGGGGAGCTGTTTTTT. Translated, it gives CASSEGDTGELFF.

V usage is TRBV5-6 and J usage is TRBJ2-5; D not certain. The V gene lost 0 bases and the J gene lost 1 base, with 19 bases spanning the gap. Looked up from germline, CDR1 is SGHDT and CDR2 is YYEEEE. The CDR3 totals 18 residues. The CDR3 loop reads CASSLATRTERPQETQYF. For the CDR3, the DNA is TGTGCCAGCAGCTTGGCTACCCGTACCGAGAGGCCCCAAGAGACCCAGTACTTC.

This chain connects TRBV7-7 to TRBJ2-1, with D tentatively TRBD1 (5 bases). The CDR3 totals 13 residues. V gave up 5 bases and J gave up 4 bases, with 9 bases separating them. Per the germline V gene, CDR1 is SSHAT and CDR2 is FNYEAQ (reference sequence). The DNA of the CDR3 is TGTGCCAGCAGCCAGGGAAAATACAATGAGCAGTTCTTC. Translating it yields CASSQGKYNEQFF. The full variable domain, rest sourced from reference TRBV7-7 and TRBJ2-1, is GAGVSQSPRYKVTKRGQDVTLRCDPISSHATLYWYQQALGQGPEFLTYFNYEAQPDKSGLPSDRFSAERPEGSISTLTIQRTEQRDSAMYRCASSQGKYNEQFFGPGTRLTVL.

This clone was recorded only once. J is TRBJ2-3 and V is TRBV9; D is perhaps TRBD2 (6 bases). This CDR3 contains 15 residues. With 1 base removed from V and 4 bases from J, the gap between germline ends came to 13 bases. CDR1 and CDR2 (germline): SGDLS, YYNGEE. The CDR3 sequence: CASSVYVGGADTQYF. The DNA of the CDR3 is TGTGCCAGCAGCGTATACGTCGGGGGAGCAGATACGCAGTATTTT.

The V and J genes are TRBV7-2 and TRBJ2-3; D is unresolved. The CDR3 has 14 amino acids. Trimming removed 1 base from V and 0 bases from J, with 5 bases in between. Germline lookup yields CDR1 SGHTA and CDR2 FQGNSA. The CDR3: CASSLDSSTDTQYF. In nucleotides, the CDR3 is TGTGCCAGCAGCTTAGACAGTAGCACAGATACGCAGTATTTT.

The rearrangement links TRBV7-6 to TRBJ2-3, with D uncertain. The CDR3 totals 16 residues. Per germline, CDR1 SGHVS and CDR2 FNYEAQ. Trimming took off 5 bases at V and 0 bases at J, with 15 bases between the two ends. CDR3 coding DNA: TGTGCCAGCAGCCCGCGAGGCGGCCTTAGCACAGATACGCAGTATTTT. Protein product: CASSPRGGLSTDTQYF.

The rearrangement joins TRBV28 to TRBJ1-2, with D unresolved. Germline V gives CDR1 MDHEN, CDR2 SYDVKM. CDR3 size: 14 residues. Trimming stripped 4 bases from V and 4 bases from J, with 13 bases between. CDR3 bases: TGTGCCAGCAGTTGGCGCGGTGGAAGCTATGGCTACACCTTC. Protein sequence: CASSWRGGSYGYTF.

The rearrangement links TRBV7-9 to TRBJ2-1; 12 bases line up with TRBD2. The trim removed 1 base at V and 4 bases at J, leaving 2 bases unmatched. The CDR3 has 16 residues. The germline gives CDR1 SEHNR, CDR2 FQNEAQ (reference sequence). The CDR3 DNA reads TGTGCCAGCAGCTTAGGGACTAGCGGGATTTACAATGAGCAGTTCTTC. This translates into CASSLGTSGIYNEQFF.

The gene calls are TRBV27 and TRBJ2-1; tentatively, D is TRBD2 (5 bases). Trimming cost V 5 bases and J 4 bases, with 15 bases left between them. CDR1 is MNHEY, CDR2 SMNVEV, per germline (reference sequence). CDR3 length: 15 residues. The CDR3 reads CASSSNRDSYNEQFF. CDR3 nucleotides: TGTGCCAGCAGTAGCAACCGGGATTCTTACAATGAGCAGTTCTTC.

The V call is TRBV4-3, the J call TRBJ2-3; 12 nucleotides agree with TRBD2. The CDR3 extends over 16 amino acids. The germline V gene encodes CDR1 LGHNA and CDR2 YSLEER. The V and J ends lost 4 bases and 2 bases, in that order; junction bases with no gene match: 4. CDR3 in DNA: TGCGCCAGCAGCCTTAGACTAGCGGGGGACACAGATACGCAGTATTTT. Translated, it gives CASSLRLAGDTDTQYF.

The V call is TRBV19, the J call TRBJ1-1; D is perhaps TRBD1 (5 bases). CDR3 length: 15 residues. Germline V gene lookup returns CDR1 LNHDA and CDR2 SQIVND (reference sequence). Trimming took off 3 bases at V and 8 bases at J, with 19 bases between the two ends. In DNA, the CDR3 is TGTGCCAGTAGTATTGGGGCGGCTTTGGCAGCCGAAGCTTTCTTT. It encodes CASSIGAALAAEAFF.

The V gene is TRBV5-4, the J gene TRBJ2-1; TRBD2 might be the D (5 bases). The CDR3 runs to 13 residues. V lost 4 bases and J lost 6, with 11 bases in between. Looked up from germline, CDR1 is SGHNT and CDR2 is YYREEE (reference sequence). CDR3 amino acids: CASSVGLTNEQFF. The DNA for the CDR3 is TGTGCCAGCAGCGTCGGACTGACCAATGAGCAGTTCTTC.